The T cell receptor (beta chain) described here comes from a study of CD8+CD57+ T cells in acquired aplastic anemia. About the research overall: Among healthy donors, CD4+ cells averaged roughly 9.8 million reads.

TCR beta VDJ and CDR3 profiles were obtained from a genomic DNA template. TCRdb recomputed calls from the reads with MiXCR, one row per CDR3 protein. The profile covers 180,000 or so distinct CDR3 sequences, with approximately 49% appearing a single time and under 3% taken by the ten largest. This CDR3 comprises 15 residues. The germline V gene encodes CDR1 SNHLY and CDR2 FYNNEI. After removal of 7 bases from V and 8 bases from J, the junction contained 8 bases not matched to a gene. Sequencing used sorted CD4+, CD8+, or CD8+CD57+ T cells (not recorded which) from PBMCs. V usage is TRBV2 and J usage is TRBJ2-2; 12 bases match TRBD1. The sequence was collected from a human donor in good health. Here the CDR3 reads CASNTGTGGKGELFF. The CDR3 DNA is TGTGCCAGCAACACCGGGACAGGGGGCAAGGGGGAGCTGTTTTTT. Full variable domain (rest looked up from reference TRBV2 and TRBJ2-2): EPEVTQTPSHQVTQMGQEVILRCVPISNHLYFYWYRQILGQKVEFLVSFYNNEISEKSEIFDDQFSVERPDGSNFTLKIRSTKLEDSAMYFCASNTGTGGKGELFFGEGSRLTVL.